These 17 T cell receptor beta chains were all obtained from the same sample, sequenced in a study of graft-versus-host responses after intestinal transplantation. Measured with immunoSEQ multiplex PCR; TCRdb has only the in-frame clones, and not every one. The repertoire includes tens of thousands of clones, less than 90% of them detected once, and more than 0.25% sits in the top ten. No cognate antigen is known for these TCRs. Material: unstimulated CD4+ T cells sorted from spleen or lymph node cells, obtained before transplant. These receptors all stem from a human donor who was the organ donor for an intestinal transplant.

This rearrangement joins TRBV7-8 to TRBJ1-4, with TRBD1 as a possible D gene (5 bases). This CDR3 is built from 16 residues. V was pared by 2 bases and J by 7 bases, with 17 bases between. Germline CDR1 is SGHVS and CDR2 is FQNEAQ. The CDR3 bases are TGTGCCAGCAGCTTAACCCGGGGAGGGGCGGCTGAAAAACTGTTTTTT. Translated: CASSLTRGGAAEKLFF.

The chain combines TRBV30 with TRBJ2-7, with D perhaps TRBD2 (6 bases). The germline V gene has CDR1 GTSNPN and CDR2 SVGIG (reference sequence). The CDR3 consists of 13 residues. V lost 6 bases, J lost 5 bases, and 17 bases lay in between. CDR3 nucleotides: TGTGCCTGCCATCGGGGGACTCCCAACGAGCAGTACTTC. Translated: CACHRGTPNEQYF.

This rearrangement joins TRBV7-6 to TRBJ2-1; 12 positions match TRBD2. J lost 8 bases, V lost 4 bases, and 15 bases had no gene match. CDR3 length: 18 amino acids. Germline-derived CDR1 and CDR2 are SGHVS and FNYEAQ. CDR3 sequence: CASSSPTSGGMGWDEQFF. CDR3 nucleotide sequence: TGTGCCAGCAGCTCGCCCACTAGCGGGGGGATGGGGTGGGATGAGCAGTTCTTC. The entire variable domain, with the rest obtained from reference TRBV7-6 and TRBJ2-1, is as follows: GAGVSQSPRYKVTKRGQDVALRCDPISGHVSLYWYRQALGQGPEFLTYFNYEAQQDKSGLPNDRFSAERPEGSISTLTIQRTEQRDSAMYRCASSSPTSGGMGWDEQFFGPGTRLTVL.

This clone showed up just a few times. The chain joins TRBV2 to TRBJ2-3, with a tentative D call TRBD2 (6 bases). The germline V gene has CDR1 SNHLY and CDR2 FYNNEI. The ends were cut back, 8 bases at V and 5 bases at J, with 14 bases in the middle. There are 13 residues in the CDR3. Here the CDR3 DNA reads TGTGCCAGCTTCCAGCTGGGACTAGATACGCAGTATTTT. This encodes CASFQLGLDTQYF.

The sample holds a few counts of this clone. The chain links TRBV5-1 to TRBJ1-6, with D possibly TRBD1 on 5 matching bases. Germline CDR1 is SGHRS and CDR2 is YFSETQ. V lost 7 bases to trimming and J lost 7 bases, with 15 bases between them. The CDR3 totals 14 residues. The CDR3 region is CASRDQGVNSPLHF. CDR3 sequence (DNA): TGCGCCAGCCGCGACCAGGGCGTGAATTCACCCCTCCACTTT.

The chain is built from TRBV7-2 and TRBJ2-5; D gene uncertain. The CDR3 has 19 residues. V lost 2 bases and J lost 5, with 27 bases in between. Germline V gives CDR1 SGHTA, CDR2 FQGNSA. CDR3 amino acids: CASSLNALTTRSSLETQYF. CDR3 DNA sequence: TGTGCCAGCAGCTTAAACGCCCTCACGACTCGAAGTAGCCTCGAGACCCAGTACTTC.

V usage is TRBV4-1 and J usage is TRBJ2-5; D possibly corresponds to TRBD2 (5 bases). This CDR3 is built from 16 residues. CDR1 and CDR2 (germline): MGHRA, YSYEKL. Between the trimmed V and J ends, which lost 1 base and 2 bases, there was a span of 14 bases. The CDR3 DNA is TGCGCCAGCAGCCAAGGTCCGGTCCCGGGGCAAGAGACCCAGTACTTC. Its translation: CASSQGPVPGQETQYF.

This chain connects TRBV11-1 to TRBJ2-7; 11 bases align to TRBD2. Trimming took 2 bases from V and 7 from J; bases not matched to a gene: 7. The CDR3 length is 15 residues. From germline, CDR1 is SGHAT and CDR2 FQDESV (reference sequence). CDR3 in DNA: TGTGCCAGCAGCTTAACAGGACTAGCGGGCGGGGAGCAGTACTTC. Translated, it gives CASSLTGLAGGEQYF.

The chain is built from TRBV5-8 and TRBJ1-4; tentatively, D is TRBD1 (6 bases). Per the germline V gene, CDR1 is SGHTS and CDR2 is YDEGEE. This CDR3 spans 15 amino acids. V lost 4 bases, J lost 0 bases, and 10 bases lay in between. CDR3 region: CASSLGGATNEKLFF. The DNA for the CDR3 is TGTGCCAGCAGCCTAGGGGGTGCAACTAATGAAAAACTGTTTTTT. The full variable domain, with the rest looked up from reference TRBV5-8 and TRBJ1-4, is EAGVTQSPTHLIKTRGQQATLRCSPISGHTSVYWYQQALGLGLQFLLWYDEGEERNRGNFPPRFSGRQFPNYSSELNVNALELEDSALYLCASSLGGATNEKLFFGSGTQLSVL.

The gene calls are TRBV6-5 and TRBJ2-7, with 13 bases aligning to TRBD2. The CDR3 loop spans 16 amino acids. CDR1 is MNHEY, CDR2 SVGAGI, per germline. Losses at the gene ends were 2 bases for V and 6 bases for J; bases not matched to a gene: 7. CDR3: CASSYLTSGGAGEQYF. CDR3 bases: TGTGCCAGCAGTTACCTAACTAGCGGGGGGGCCGGCGAGCAGTACTTC.

The V and J genes are TRBV20-1 and TRBJ2-1, with TRBD1 identical over 8 bases. Germline values: CDR1 DFQATT, CDR2 SNEGSKA (reference sequence). V lost 1 base and J lost 12; bases outside the gene matches: 2. The CDR3 totals 11 residues. In DNA, the CDR3 is TGCAGTGCTAGAGGGCAGGGGGCGCAGTTCTTC. Residues: CSARGQGAQFF.

The rearrangement joins TRBV7-8 to TRBJ2-7; D may be TRBD2 (5 bases). CDR1 and CDR2 from the germline V gene are SGHVS and FQNEAQ. CDR3 length: 15 amino acids. V lost 3 bases and J lost 6, with 18 bases in between. Here the CDR3 reads CASSFSSLLTSEQYF. CDR3 sequence (DNA): TGTGCCAGCAGCTTTTCTAGCTTATTGACGTCCGAGCAGTACTTC.

This sequence joins TRBV7-9 and TRBJ2-5; D uncertain. Germline lookup yields CDR1 SEHNR and CDR2 FQNEAQ (reference sequence). The CDR3 covers 14 residues. The ends were cut back, 5 bases at V and 1 base at J, with 11 bases in the middle. The CDR3 sequence: CASSPPYSQETQYF. For the CDR3, the DNA is TGTGCCAGCAGCCCCCCCTACAGCCAAGAGACCCAGTACTTC.

The chain is built from TRBV5-1 and TRBJ2-2; D uncertain. The CDR3 has 15 amino acids. Germline-derived CDR1 and CDR2 are SGHRS and YFSETQ. V shed 0 bases and J shed 0 bases, with 6 bases lying between them. CDR3 loop: CASSLGDPNTGELFF. The CDR3 DNA follows: TGCGCCAGCAGCTTGGGAGATCCGAACACCGGGGAGCTGTTTTTT. Complete variable domain (other parts from reference TRBV5-1 and TRBJ2-2): KAGVTQTPRYLIKTRGQQVTLSCSPISGHRSVSWYQQTPGQGLQFLFEYFSETQRNKGNFPGRFSGRQFSNSRSEMNVSTLELGDSALYLCASSLGDPNTGELFFGEGSRLTVL.

The rearrangement uses TRBV11-1 and TRBJ1-2; 8 bases are a match to TRBD1. The germline CDR1 and CDR2 sequences are SGHAT and FQDESV (reference sequence). The CDR3 extends over 16 amino acids. Trimming at V came to 5 bases and at J to 2 bases, leaving 10 bases not matched to a gene. CDR3 amino acids: CASSLRTGRTNYGYTF. For the CDR3, the DNA is TGTGCCAGCAGCCTACGGACAGGGAGGACGAACTATGGCTACACCTTC.

This sequence joins TRBV7-2 and TRBJ2-3; no clear D. Germline V CDR1 and CDR2: SGHTA, FQGNSA. V was cut by 8 bases and J by 2 bases, with 8 bases left in between. The CDR3 is 12 residues long. This CDR3 is CASGATTDTQYF. The DNA for the CDR3 is TGTGCCAGCGGAGCCACCACAGATACGCAGTATTTT.

V is TRBV5-1 and J is TRBJ2-2; D ambiguous. The V end lost 4 bases, the J end lost 3 bases, and 4 bases lay between the germline ends. Germline CDR1 and CDR2: SGHRS and YFSETQ. The CDR3 consists of 12 residues. Written as DNA, the CDR3 is TGCGCCAGCAGCCTATACACCGGGGAGCTGTTTTTT. Protein: CASSLYTGELFF.